The 14 T cell receptor beta chains given below trace back to one sample, sequenced in a study of blood T cells in healthy people across ages. Combining a sample-barcoded 5' primer with a J-beta primer mix, a second PCR ran for roughly 7 to 11 cycles. Via MiXCR, TCRdb re-called the 5' RACE reads, giving one row per CDR3 protein. Of 850,000 to 1,000,000 distinct CDR3 sequences in the sample, roughly 43% were seen once. The specimen was blood. The receptors here all came from a young man in good health.

This clonotype was found many times. This chain connects TRBV12-3 or TRBV12-4 to TRBJ2-7; D is uncertain. The V gene lost 1 base and the J gene lost 1 base, with 8 bases spanning the gap. The CDR3 totals 14 residues. The CDR3 protein is CASSLDLGSYEQYF. CDR3 in DNA: TGTGCCAGCAGTTTAGATCTGGGTTCCTACGAGCAGTACTTC.

This sequence joins TRBV20-1 and TRBJ2-7; 9 nucleotides match TRBD2. From germline, CDR1 is DFQATT and CDR2 SNEGSKA (reference sequence). This CDR3 comprises 14 residues. Trimming cost V 0 bases and J 7 bases; bases outside gene matches: 7. CDR3 residues: CSARDSGGPWEQYF. The CDR3 bases are TGCAGTGCTAGAGATAGCGGGGGCCCTTGGGAGCAGTACTTC.

The J gene is TRBJ1-5, the V gene TRBV20-1, with 7 bases fitting TRBD1. Trimming cost V 6 bases and J 7 bases; bases outside gene matches: 9. CDR1 is DFQATT and CDR2 is SNEGSKA in the germline V gene (reference sequence). The CDR3 is 13 amino acids. The CDR3 DNA follows: TGCAGTGCCGACAGGGTTTCGGACCAGCCCCAGCATTTT. This codes for CSADRVSDQPQHF.

V gene TRBV6-5 combines with J gene TRBJ2-7; 7 nucleotides align to TRBD1. CDR3 length: 15 amino acids. The V and J ends lost 0 bases and 3 bases, in that order; junction bases with no gene match: 5. Germline lookup yields CDR1 MNHEY and CDR2 SVGAGI. The DNA of the CDR3 is TGTGCCAGCAGTTACTCGGGGGACAGTCACTACGAGCAGTACTTC. Protein product: CASSYSGDSHYEQYF.

With respect to this clonotype: A much larger clone sits a single nucleotide away, making a read error possible. The chain combines TRBV25-1 with TRBJ2-7; TRBD2 matches 10 bases. Germline CDR1 and CDR2: MGHDK and SYGVNS. This CDR3 contains 13 residues. This CDR3 reads CTSSGTSDYEQYF. CDR3 in DNA: TGTACCAGCAGCGGGACTAGCGACTACGAGCAGTACTTC.

V and J are TRBV6-1 and TRBJ2-1; 8 bases map to TRBD2. Germline CDR1 and CDR2: MNHNS and SASEGT. V lost 6 bases to trimming and J lost 0 bases; unmatched junction nucleotides: 16. The length of the CDR3 is 19 residues. The CDR3 DNA sequence: TGTGCCAGCAGCTCATTAATAGCGGGGCTCTCCAGCTCCTACAATGAGCAGTTCTTC. It yields the protein CASSSLIAGLSSSYNEQFF.

V and J are TRBV5-1 and TRBJ2-5; 7 nucleotides match TRBD1. The length of the CDR3 is 14 residues. Germline-derived CDR1 and CDR2 are SGHRS and YFSETQ. V lost 4 bases to trimming and J lost 1 base; unmatched junction nucleotides: 4. Here the CDR3 DNA reads TGCGCCAGCAGCGTTTGGGACAGCCAAGAGACCCAGTACTTC. Amino acids: CASSVWDSQETQYF.

The chain is built from TRBV30 and TRBJ1-2; 7 bases match TRBD1. The CDR3 sequence is 13 residues long. The germline gives CDR1 GTSNPN, CDR2 SVGIG (reference sequence). Germline trimming cut 5 bases from V and 8 bases from J; bases unmatched to any gene: 11. The CDR3, as DNA: TGTGCCTGGGCCGAAGAGGGGGCGCGGGGCTACACCTTC. This translates into CAWAEEGARGYTF.

This chain links TRBV29-1 with TRBJ2-5, with 7 nucleotides matching TRBD2. The better agreement between TRBJ2-7 and the DNA end casts doubt on the J call. Germline CDR1 and CDR2: SQVTM and ANQGSEA. The CDR3 totals 13 residues. The CDR3 here is CSVEDPWEGEQYF. In DNA, the CDR3 is TGCAGCGTTGAAGACCCCTGGGAGGGCGAGCAGTACTTC.

This chain links TRBV7-3 with TRBJ2-2; no definite D call. V gave up 5 bases and J gave up 5 bases, with 6 bases separating them. Germline V gene lookup returns CDR1 SGHTA and CDR2 FQGTGA. CDR3 length: 12 amino acids. The CDR3 DNA sequence: TGTGCCAGCAGCGTTACTACCGGGGAGCTGTTTTTT. This codes for CASSVTTGELFF.

The chain employs TRBV12-3 or TRBV12-4 and TRBJ2-1, with D tentatively TRBD2 (7 bases). The DNA end favors TRBJ2-7, so the J call may be wrong. The length of the CDR3 is 16 residues. This CDR3 reads CASSKGGGGTYNEQYF. The CDR3 DNA reads TGTGCCAGCAGTAAAGGGGGGGGAGGTACATACAATGAGCAGTACTTC.

This clonotype was seen a handful of times. The genes are TRBV6-2 or TRBV6-3 and TRBJ2-7; 7 bases align to TRBD1. Germline loops: CDR1 MNHEY, CDR2 SVGEGT. V shed 5 bases, J shed 2 bases, and the junction held 9 bases outside the gene matches. This CDR3 comprises 15 residues. In nucleotides, the CDR3 is TGTGCCAGCAGTAAGACAGGGCCAGGGGCCTACGAGCAGTACTTC. It codes for CASSKTGPGAYEQYF.

The V and J genes are TRBV15 and TRBJ1-4, with 9 bases fitting TRBD1. Germline trimming cut 3 bases from V and 8 bases from J; bases unmatched to any gene: 10. CDR1 and CDR2 (germline): LNHNV, YYDKDF (reference sequence). The CDR3 is 16 amino acids. The DNA of the CDR3 is TGTGCCACCAGCAGGATTGTAGGACAGGGGAAGGAAAAACTGTTTTTT. Its translation: CATSRIVGQGKEKLFF.

The gene calls are TRBV6-5 and TRBJ1-4; D possibly corresponds to TRBD1 (5 bases). The CDR3 runs to 16 residues. Germline V gene data show CDR1 as MNHEY and CDR2 as SVGAGI. V lost 6 bases, J lost 0 bases, and 14 bases lay in between. The CDR3 loop reads CASRRNTGTTNEKLFF. DNA for the CDR3: TGTGCCAGCAGGCGAAATACAGGCACAACTAATGAAAAACTGTTTTTT.